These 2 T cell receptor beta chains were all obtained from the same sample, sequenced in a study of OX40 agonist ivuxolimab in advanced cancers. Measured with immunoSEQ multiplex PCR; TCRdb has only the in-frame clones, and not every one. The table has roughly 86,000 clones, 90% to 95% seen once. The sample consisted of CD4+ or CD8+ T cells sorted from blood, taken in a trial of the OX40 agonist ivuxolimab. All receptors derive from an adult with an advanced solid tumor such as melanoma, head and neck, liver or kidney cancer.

The CDR3 nucleotides read TGTGCCAGCAGTGGCAGGGTGGTAAATCAGCCCCAGCATTTT. Protein sequence: CASSGRVVNQPQHF. The V gene is TRBV2, the J gene TRBJ1-5, with D perhaps matching TRBD1 (5 bases). CDR1 is SNHLY and CDR2 is FYNNEI in the germline V gene. V lost 4 bases and J lost 4, with 11 bases in between. The CDR3 loop spans 14 amino acids.

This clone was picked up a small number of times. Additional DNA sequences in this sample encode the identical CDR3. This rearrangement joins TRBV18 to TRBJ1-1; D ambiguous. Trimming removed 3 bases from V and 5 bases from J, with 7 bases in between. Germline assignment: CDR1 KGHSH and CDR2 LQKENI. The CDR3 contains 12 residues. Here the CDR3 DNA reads TGTGCCAGCTCACCCCAACGGACTGAAGCTTTCTTT. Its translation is CASSPQRTEAFF.